A selection of T cell receptor beta chains follows, all from one sample in a study of blood T cell repertoires in COVID-19. Profiling relied on immunoSEQ multiplex PCR, and the TCRdb table lists in-frame clones only, not all of them. This sample has more than 300,000 clones, with roughly nine tenths found just once. The sample was PBMCs or T cells enriched from blood (not recorded which). The receptors originated from a woman aged 25 to 39 who had recovered from COVID-19. The CDR3 runs from the conserved cysteine through the conserved F or W. The order of the fields is D gene, J gene, clone size, V gene, CDR3 DNA, CDR3 protein. A D gene is named only where the DNA matches it firmly. The size of a clone is reported for some rows only, either as once, few or many, or as a class for expanded clones.

- | TRBJ1-5 | - | TRBV19 | TGTGCCAGTAGTATAGTATGGGCTCAGCCCCAGCATTTT | CASSIVWAQPQHF
- | TRBJ2-2 | - | TRBV7-2 | TGTGCCAGCAGCCAGAAGCCCCACAGTTTCGCGAACACCGGGGAGCTGTTTTTT | CASSQKPHSFANTGELFF
- | TRBJ2-7 | - | TRBV11-2 | TGTGCCAGCAGCCAAGGTGGGGGGAACGAGCAGTACTTC | CASSQGGGNEQYF
- | TRBJ1-1 | - | TRBV6-1 | TGTGCCAGCAGTGAACACACGATTAACACTGAAGCTTTCTTT | CASSEHTINTEAFF
- | TRBJ1-1 | once | TRBV6-5 | TGTGCCAGCAGCCGCACGACAACCGCTGAAGCTTTCTTT | CASSRTTTAEAFF
TRBD1 | TRBJ2-3 | - | TRBV19 | TGTGCCAGTAGTATAGCCCGGACAGGGGGCCTGAACACAGATACGCAGTATTTT | CASSIARTGGLNTDTQYF
- | TRBJ2-7 | few | TRBV7-8 | TGTGCCAGCAGCGCAGGGATCTCCCCCTACGAGCAGTACTTC | CASSAGISPYEQYF
TRBD2 | TRBJ2-7 | - | TRBV9 | TGTGCCAGCAGCGCGTATGGCGGGGGGGCTGGGGAGCAGTACTTC | CASSAYGGGAGEQYF
TRBD1 | TRBJ1-2 | - | TRBV7-9 | TGTGCCAGCAGCTTAACGGACAGGGGTTATGGCTACACCTTC | CASSLTDRGYGYTF
TRBD1 | TRBJ1-1 | - | TRBV3-1/TRBV3-2 | TGTGCCAGCAGCCAACCGATAACAGGGGCCACTGAAGCTTTCTTT | CASSQPITGATEAFF
- | TRBJ2-1 | - | TRBV18 | TGTGCCAGCTCACACGGGGGGACAGAGCAGTTCTTC | CASSHGGTEQFF
- | TRBJ1-3 | few | TRBV14 | TGTGCCAGCAGCCTGAGAACAGGGAGATCTGGAAACACCATATATTTT | CASSLRTGRSGNTIYF
TRBD1 | TRBJ1-2 | once | TRBV7-2 | TGTGCCAGCCGGCGCACAGGGGGAATCCATGGCTACACCTTC | CASRRTGGIHGYTF
- | TRBJ1-1 | - | TRBV7-2 | TGTGCCAGCAGCTCGACAGGCGCAAGGTACACTGAAGCTTTCTTT | CASSSTGARYTEAFF
- | TRBJ2-7 | - | TRBV7-8 | TGTGCCAGCAGCCCGCTATTCCTCGGGGGGCTTTCCTACGAGCAGTACTTC | CASSPLFLGGLSYEQYF
TRBD2 | TRBJ2-7 | - | TRBV6-5 | TGTGCCAGCAGCATACTAGCGGGGGGTGGCTACGAGCAGTACTTC | CASSILAGGGYEQYF
TRBD1 | TRBJ1-1 | - | TRBV5-1 | TGCGCCAGCAGGCCCGGACAGGTGGGCGCTGAAGCTTTCTTT | CASRPGQVGAEAFF
- | TRBJ1-3 | - | TRBV5-1 | TGCGCCGGAATCAGGGTAGCCGGAAACACCATATATTTT | CAGIRVAGNTIYF
TRBD2 | TRBJ2-7 | - | TRBV10-2 | TGCGCCAGCAGTGAGTCGGGACTAGCGGTTAATTCCGGGCAGTACTTC | CASSESGLAVNSGQYF
- | TRBJ2-2 | - | TRBV29-1 | TGCAGCGTTGCCCCCAGGGTGAACACCGGGGAGCTGTTTTTT | CSVAPRVNTGELFF
TRBD1 | TRBJ2-1 | - | TRBV19 | TGTGCCAGTAGTCCGCGGGACAGGAGGCCGTTCTTC | CASSPRDRRPFF
- | TRBJ1-5 | - | TRBV4-2 | TGTGCCAGCAGCCAAGAATGGGGGGTCGGCGAGCCCCAGCATTTT | CASSQEWGVGEPQHF
- | TRBJ1-2 | few | TRBV6-5 | TGTGCCAGCAGTTACTCGACTATGTATGGCTACACCTTC | CASSYSTMYGYTF
TRBD1 | TRBJ2-3 | - | TRBV3-1/TRBV3-2 | TGTGCCAGCAGCCGGGGTGCTAAAAGGGACAGGGGAGCAGATACGCAGTATTTT | CASSRGAKRDRGADTQYF
- | TRBJ2-3 | - | TRBV12-3/TRBV12-4 | TGTGCCAGCAGCCCTACTCAGGGATATACGCAGTATTTT | CASSPTQGYTQYF
TRBD2 | TRBJ2-1 | - | TRBV11-2 | TGTGCCAGCAGCTTAGGTGGGCTAGCGGGGAGGGGTGAGCAGTTCTTC | CASSLGGLAGRGEQFF
- | TRBJ1-1 | - | TRBV20-1 | TGCAGTGCTAGAGAAGGGGCTGAAGCTTTCTTT | CSAREGAEAFF
TRBD1 | TRBJ2-2 | - | TRBV19 | TGTGCCAGTAAGCAGGGGGCGGGCACCGGGGAGCTGTTTTTT | CASKQGAGTGELFF
- | TRBJ1-2 | - | TRBV20-1 | TGCAGTGCTAGTGAGTTATTGGGGGCGCGATATGGCTACACCTTC | CSASELLGARYGYTF
- | TRBJ1-2 | - | TRBV5-1 | TGCGCCAGCAGCCCGGATAATGGGGCCGGTACGGACTATGGCTACACCTTC | CASSPDNGAGTDYGYTF
- | TRBJ1-1 | few | TRBV27 | TGTGCCAGCAGACGTGGGGCGGTCATGAACACTGAAGCTTTCTTT | CASRRGAVMNTEAFF
- | TRBJ2-1 | - | TRBV5-1 | TGCGCCAGCAGCCCATCTCTACCCGGGGGCTCCTACAATGAGCAGTTCTTC | CASSPSLPGGSYNEQFF
TRBD1 | TRBJ2-7 | - | TRBV4-1 | TGCGCCAGCAGCCAAGCCGGGACAGGGGTGTACGAGCAGTACTTC | CASSQAGTGVYEQYF
- | TRBJ1-6 | - | TRBV7-2 | TGTGCCAGCAGCCCTAGGACAAATAATTCACCCCTCCACTTT | CASSPRTNNSPLHF
- | TRBJ1-1 | - | TRBV5-5 | TGTGCCAGCAGCTCCCTGGTGGAGGGGAAAGCTTTCTTT | CASSSLVEGKAFF
- | TRBJ1-2 | - | TRBV14 | TGTGCCAGCAGCCCGCAGTCGAACTATGGCTACACCTTC | CASSPQSNYGYTF
- | TRBJ2-7 | - | TRBV19 | TGTGCCAGTAGTATTTCGCTGGCATCCTTGACCTACGAGCAGTACTTC | CASSISLASLTYEQYF
TRBD1 | TRBJ1-2 | - | TRBV25-1 | TGTGCCAGCAGTGCCGGGACAGGGCCCTATGGCTACACCTTC | CASSAGTGPYGYTF
- | TRBJ1-2 | - | TRBV15 | TGTGCCACCAGCAGAGAACCAGGCACGGTCTATGGCTACACCTTC | CATSREPGTVYGYTF
TRBD1 | TRBJ1-1 | - | TRBV5-1 | TGCGCCAGCAGCGAATACAGGGGACGGAACACTGAAGCTTTCTTT | CASSEYRGRNTEAFF
TRBD1 | TRBJ2-1 | - | TRBV27 | TGTGCCAGCAGTTTCGGGACAGGCTCCTACAATGAGCAGTTCTTC | CASSFGTGSYNEQFF
TRBD1 | TRBJ1-2 | - | TRBV2 | TGTGCCAGCAGTCAACAGGGGTCGGATGGCTACACCTTC | CASSQQGSDGYTF
TRBD2 | TRBJ2-3 | - | TRBV19 | TGTGCCAGTAGCCAACCTGGACTAGCGGATACGCAGTATTTT | CASSQPGLADTQYF
TRBD1 | TRBJ2-5 | - | TRBV9 | TGTGCCAGCAGCGCCGGGACAGGGGTTGGCCAAGAGACCCAGTACTTC | CASSAGTGVGQETQYF
- | TRBJ1-2 | - | TRBV19 | TGTGCCAGTACCCTTACAGAGGGATCCCCCTATGGCTACACCTTC | CASTLTEGSPYGYTF
TRBD1 | TRBJ1-1 | - | TRBV15 | TGTGCCACCAGCAGGACAGGGATGGGATTGAACACTGAAGCTTTCTTT | CATSRTGMGLNTEAFF